This T cell receptor beta chain was captured in a study of beta chain features in type 1 diabetes. Germline lookup yields CDR1 SGHTA and CDR2 FQGNSA. Unmatched junction bases numbered 4, after V lost 4 bases and J lost 0 bases. This CDR3 region has 15 residues. Isolated RNA was reverse transcribed in full, so expressed TCRB transcripts were sequenced. It was found that naive, central memory and regulatory T cell samples averaged roughly 3.5 million reads. Generated by immunoSEQ multiplex PCR, the TCRdb table keeps only in-frame clones and is missing some. This table has some 63,000 clones, roughly 60% appearing once. This clone was recorded a few times.

This chain links TRBV7-2 with TRBJ2-3; 7 bases align to TRBD2. The sample consisted of Tregs from blood. The receptor was isolated from a woman younger than 35 in good health. This CDR3 is CASSSQRGSTDTQYF. The CDR3 nucleotides are TGTGCCAGCAGCTCCCAGCGGGGCAGCACAGATACGCAGTATTTT.